Below, 12 T cell receptor beta chains from the same sample are listed, as sequenced in a study of graft-versus-host responses after intestinal transplantation. Here immunoSEQ multiplex PCR was the method, and the copy in TCRdb shows in-frame clones only, minus some. The table shows approximately 90,000 clones, with roughly 91% occurring only once. These receptors' antigens are unknown. The material was unstimulated CD8+ T cells sorted from spleen or lymph node cells, obtained before intestinal transplant. The receptor source for this set is a human donor who received an intestinal transplant.

The V gene is TRBV13, the J gene TRBJ1-1; the D gene is possibly TRBD1 (6 bases). The CDR3 sequence is 13 residues long. Germline V gene sequence: CDR1 PRHDT, CDR2 FYEKMQ (reference sequence). V was shortened by 7 bases and J by 1 base, with 10 bases between the two germline ends. This CDR3 is CASTPQGNTEAFF. The DNA for the CDR3 is TGTGCCAGCACCCCACAGGGGAACACTGAAGCTTTCTTT. The full variable domain, completed using reference TRBV13 and TRBJ1-1, is AAGVIQSPRHLIKEKRETATLKCYPIPRHDTVYWYQQGPGQDPQFLISFYEKMQSDKGSIPDRFSAQQFSDYHSELNMSSLELGDSALYFCASTPQGNTEAFFGQGTRLTVV.

This chain connects TRBV25-1 to TRBJ2-7; D gene uncertain. The V and J ends lost 4 bases and 3 bases respectively, with 7 bases between them. Germline CDR1 is MGHDK and CDR2 is SYGVNS. The CDR3 length is 12 residues. The CDR3 is CASSAESYEQYF. Written as DNA, the CDR3 is TGTGCCAGCAGTGCGGAGAGCTACGAGCAGTACTTC.

The V call is TRBV5-4, the J call TRBJ2-7; D gene unclear. Trimming removed 4 bases from V and 4 bases from J, with 9 bases in between. The CDR3 is 12 residues long. Per the germline V gene, CDR1 is SGHNT and CDR2 is YYREEE (reference sequence). CDR3: CASSLGVYEQYF. DNA for the CDR3: TGTGCCAGCAGCCTCGGAGTATACGAGCAGTACTTC.

V gene TRBV30 combines with J gene TRBJ2-5; 7 nucleotides match TRBD1. The CDR3 length is 12 residues. CDR1 and CDR2 (germline): GTSNPN, SVGIG (reference sequence). The V gene end was trimmed by 4 bases and the J gene end by 1 base; junction bases not matched to a gene: 0. CDR3 loop: CAWTGGQETQYF. CDR3 in DNA: TGTGCCTGGACAGGGGGCCAAGAGACCCAGTACTTC.

The chain links TRBV7-9 to TRBJ2-3; D is possibly TRBD2 (7 bases). The CDR3 extends over 19 amino acids. Germline CDR1 SEHNR, CDR2 FQNEAQ (reference sequence). V lost 2 bases to trimming and J lost 4 bases, with 25 bases between them. The CDR3 spells CASSLSSSAGAGGADTQYF. The CDR3 bases are TGTGCCAGCAGCTTAAGCAGCTCTGCGGGGGCAGGTGGGGCAGATACGCAGTATTTT.

This clone was seen more than once but under ten times. This chain connects TRBV6-5 to TRBJ2-7; TRBD1 agrees at 11 bases. CDR3 size: 14 residues. Germline V CDR1 and CDR2: MNHEY, SVGAGI. V lost 5 bases, J lost 3 bases, and 3 bases stayed unmatched. CDR3 protein: CASSDGTGGYEQYF. CDR3 sequence (DNA): TGTGCCAGCAGTGACGGGACAGGGGGCTACGAGCAGTACTTC.

This clone is a singleton in its sample. The chain couples TRBV14 to TRBJ2-7, with D possibly being TRBD2 (6 bases). The CDR3 spans 17 residues. CDR1 is SGHDN, CDR2 FVKESK, per germline. Trimming removed 1 base at V and 0 bases at J, with 16 bases between. CDR3 residues: CASSQGGLDISSYEQYF. The CDR3 DNA reads as TGTGCCAGCAGCCAAGGGGGACTGGACATTAGCTCCTACGAGCAGTACTTC.

The V call is TRBV7-2, the J call TRBJ2-1, with 8 bases lining up with TRBD1. This CDR3 spans 15 amino acids. Germline CDR1 reads SGHTA; CDR2 reads FQGNSA. Trimming removed 3 bases from V and 4 bases from J; junction bases left unmatched: 5. The CDR3 reads CASSFDRGHYNEQFF. CDR3 coding DNA: TGTGCCAGCAGCTTTGACAGGGGTCATTACAATGAGCAGTTCTTC.

This clone was seen only once. The chain employs TRBV11-2 and TRBJ1-2; 8 bases are shared with TRBD1. J lost 5 bases, V lost 0 bases, and 8 bases had no gene match. Germline CDR1 SGHAT, CDR2 FQNNGV. The CDR3 totals 16 residues. CDR3 coding DNA: TGTGCCAGCAGCTTAGATCGAGGACAGGGTCGATATGGCTACACCTTC. Residues: CASSLDRGQGRYGYTF.

This clone was detected once. The chain carries TRBV9 and TRBJ2-3; D possibly corresponds to TRBD2 (7 bases). Looked up from germline, CDR1 is SGDLS and CDR2 is YYNGEE. The germline V and J ends were trimmed by 0 bases and 2 bases, with 13 bases remaining between them. This CDR3 region has 16 residues. CDR3 in amino acids: CASSVEGGDATDTQYF. Written as DNA, the CDR3 is TGTGCCAGCAGCGTAGAGGGGGGGGATGCCACAGATACGCAGTATTTT. The entire variable domain, with the rest obtained from reference TRBV9 and TRBJ2-3, is as follows: DSGVTQTPKHLITATGQRVTLRCSPRSGDLSVYWYQQSLDQGLQFLIQYYNGEERAKGNILERFSAQQFPDLHSELNLSSLELGDSALYFCASSVEGGDATDTQYFGPGTRLTVL.

V gene TRBV9 combines with J gene TRBJ2-4, with TRBD2 identical over 15 bases. The CDR3 has 18 residues. Germline lookup yields CDR1 SGDLS and CDR2 YYNGEE. V lost 4 bases and J lost 0; bases outside the gene matches: 5. CDR3 DNA sequence: TGTGCCAGCAGCCCGGGACTAGCGGGGGGACGAGCCAAAAACATTCAGTACTTC. The encoded protein is CASSPGLAGGRAKNIQYF.

V is TRBV10-1 and J is TRBJ1-1, with D possibly matching TRBD1 (6 bases). In germline, CDR1 is WNHNN, CDR2 SYGVQD (reference sequence). There are 15 residues in the CDR3. V lost 0 bases, J lost 4 bases, and 12 bases lay in between. The CDR3 DNA follows: TGCGCCAGCAGTGAGTCCGGGACATCTACCACTGAAGCTTTCTTT. Encoded protein: CASSESGTSTTEAFF.